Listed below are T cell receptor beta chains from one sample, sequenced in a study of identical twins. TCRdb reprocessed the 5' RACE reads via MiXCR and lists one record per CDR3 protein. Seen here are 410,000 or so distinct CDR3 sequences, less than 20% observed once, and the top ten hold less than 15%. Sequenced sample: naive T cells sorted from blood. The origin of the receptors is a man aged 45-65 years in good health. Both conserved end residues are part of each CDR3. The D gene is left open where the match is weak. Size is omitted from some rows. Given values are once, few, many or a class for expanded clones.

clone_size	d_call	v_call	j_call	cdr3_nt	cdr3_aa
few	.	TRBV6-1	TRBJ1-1	TGTGCCAGCAGGCCCGACCAGGGTGGAACTGAAGCTTTCTTT	CASRPDQGGTEAFF
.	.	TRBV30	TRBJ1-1	TGTGCCTGGAGTGGCGTGGCGTGGGCTGAAGCTTTCTTT	CAWSGVAWAEAFF
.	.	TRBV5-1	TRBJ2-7	TGCGCCAGCAGCTTAGGGTACCCCTACGAGCAGTACTTC	CASSLGYPYEQYF
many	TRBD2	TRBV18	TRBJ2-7	TGTGCCAGCTCACCCGCTAGCGGGAGAAGCGAGCAGTACTTC	CASSPASGRSEQYF
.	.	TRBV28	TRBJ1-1	TGTGCCAGCAGTTCCCTTTATAATAGTATGAACACTGAAGCTTTCTTT	CASSSLYNSMNTEAFF
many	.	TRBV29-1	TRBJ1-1	TGCAGCGTTGATGGGGAGTACACTGAAGCTTTCTTT	CSVDGEYTEAFF
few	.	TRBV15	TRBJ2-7	TGTGCCACCAGCAGAGATGGAGCGAGGGAGCAGTACTTC	CATSRDGAREQYF
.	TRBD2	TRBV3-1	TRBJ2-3	TGTGCCAGCAGTGGCGGGAGAGAGTATAGCACAGATACGCAGTATTTT	CASSGGREYSTDTQYF
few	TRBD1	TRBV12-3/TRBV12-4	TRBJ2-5	TGTGCCAGCAGCCAGATGACAGGGTCGGCGGAGACCCAGTACTTC	CASSQMTGSAETQYF
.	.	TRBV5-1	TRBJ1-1	TGCGCCAGCAGCTCAACAGGGACGTTGGCTGAAGCTTTCTTT	CASSSTGTLAEAFF
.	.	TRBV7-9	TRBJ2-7	TGTGCCAGCAGCTTAGAGGCGATGAACGAGCAGTACTTC	CASSLEAMNEQYF
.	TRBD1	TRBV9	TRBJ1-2	TGTGCCAGCAGCGTAGGGGCAGGGGGCCAGGTTGGCTACACCTTC	CASSVGAGGQVGYTF
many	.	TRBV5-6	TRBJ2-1	TGTGCCAGCAGCTTACTACAGGGAAGAGAGCAGTTCTTC	CASSLLQGREQFF
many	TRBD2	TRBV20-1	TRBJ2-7	TGCAGTGCTAGAGGACTAGCGGGAGGGCCAACCTACGAGCAGTACTTC	CSARGLAGGPTYEQYF
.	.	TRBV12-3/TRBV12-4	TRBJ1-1	TGTGCCAGCAGTCTCAACCTCAGGGTCGGCACTGAAGCTTTCTTT	CASSLNLRVGTEAFF
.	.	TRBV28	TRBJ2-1	TGTGCCAGCAGTTTACTGGCCGCCAGCCGGAATGAGCAGTTCTTC	CASSLLAASRNEQFF
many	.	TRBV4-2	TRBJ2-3	TGTGCCAGCAGCCAAGAGAGGGGACTCTACACAGATACGCAGTATTTT	CASSQERGLYTDTQYF
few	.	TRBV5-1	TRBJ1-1	TGCGCCAGCAGCTTGCCGGGAAGCACTGAAGCTTTCTTT	CASSLPGSTEAFF
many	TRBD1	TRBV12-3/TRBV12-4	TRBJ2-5	TGTGCCAGCAGCCCCGACAGGGGTCAAGAGACCCAGTACTTC	CASSPDRGQETQYF
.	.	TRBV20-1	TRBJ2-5	TGCAGTGCTAGAGATCCCCGACATGCAGTGGAGACCCAGTACTTC	CSARDPRHAVETQYF
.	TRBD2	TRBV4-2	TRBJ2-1	TGTGCCAGCAGCCACGGGACTAGCGGGGGGTGGGGTGATGAGCAGTTCTTC	CASSHGTSGGWGDEQFF
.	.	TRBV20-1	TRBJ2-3	TGCAGTGCTAAAGCCGCCAGGGGGGGCCGGACAGATACGCAGTATTTT	CSAKAARGGRTDTQYF
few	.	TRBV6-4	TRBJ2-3	TGTGCCAGCAGTGAATCGGAACATGCCACAGATACGCAGTATTTT	CASSESEHATDTQYF
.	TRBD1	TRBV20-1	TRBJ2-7	TGCAGTGCTAGAGATCCTGGGGGACAGGGGGCACCCAACGAGCAGTACTTC	CSARDPGGQGAPNEQYF
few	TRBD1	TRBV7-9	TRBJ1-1	TGTGCCAGCAGCGTCCCGGGACAGGTTTTCATGAACACTGAAGCTTTCTTT	CASSVPGQVFMNTEAFF
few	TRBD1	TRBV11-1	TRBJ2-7	TGTGCCAGCAGCTCGGACAGGGGAAGGAGCTACGAGCAGTACTTC	CASSSDRGRSYEQYF
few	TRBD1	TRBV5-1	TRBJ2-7	TGCGCCAGCAGCTTGTATGGGACAGACTACGAGCAGTACTTC	CASSLYGTDYEQYF
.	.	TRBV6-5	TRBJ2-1	TGTGCCAGCAGTTACTCGTGGGGAGACTCCTACAATGAGCAGTTCTTC	CASSYSWGDSYNEQFF
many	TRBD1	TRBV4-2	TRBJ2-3	TGTGCCAGCAGCCCCAAAGGGGGACAGGGGGCTGAAGATACGCAGTATTTT	CASSPKGGQGAEDTQYF
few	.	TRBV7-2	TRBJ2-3	TGTGCCAGCAGCTTGCTAGGCGGCGGAGATACGCAGTATTTT	CASSLLGGGDTQYF
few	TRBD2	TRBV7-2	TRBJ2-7	TGTGCCAGCAGCCCTTTAGCGGGAGTAACCTCCTACGAGCAGTACTTC	CASSPLAGVTSYEQYF
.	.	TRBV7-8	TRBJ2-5	TGTGCCAGCAGCTTAGAAACTGGGCAGGGTGGGGAGACCCAGTACTTC	CASSLETGQGGETQYF
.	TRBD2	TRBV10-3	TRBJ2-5	TGTGCCATCAGTGATGGTAGGGGGCTTGTAGCGGGAGCACAAGAGACCCAGTACTTC	CAISDGRGLVAGAQETQYF
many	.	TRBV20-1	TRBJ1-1	TGCAGTGCTAGAGCGGTCTATCCTCCTAAGAACACTGAAGCTTTCTTT	CSARAVYPPKNTEAFF
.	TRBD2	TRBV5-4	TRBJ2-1	TGTGCCAGCAGCACTATTACTAGCGGGGGGGTCAATGAGCAGTTCTTC	CASSTITSGGVNEQFF
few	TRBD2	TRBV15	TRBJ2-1	TGTGCCACCAGCAGAGGGCTAGCGGGAGCCAATGAGCAGTTCTTC	CATSRGLAGANEQFF
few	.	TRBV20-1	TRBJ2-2	TGCAGTGCTGCAAAGGGGGGGGCTACCGGGGAGCTGTTTTTT	CSAAKGGATGELFF
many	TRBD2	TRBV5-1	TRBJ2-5	TGCGCCAGCAGCTCCCTCCCACTAGCGGGGGGCCTGGAGACCCAGTACTTC	CASSSLPLAGGLETQYF